The 26 T cell receptor beta chains below all came from one sample that was sequenced in a study of molecular identifiers for immune sequencing clone quantification. A single record per CDR3 protein comes from TCRdb applying MiXCR to the PCR reads. Of more than 450,000 distinct CDR3 sequences in the sample, about 22% are singletons; the top ten hold 0.65% to 0.95%. Sequencing was done on a sample of naive CD8+ T cells from blood, with Jurkat cell RNA spiked in. The subset: FACS-sorted CD8+CD4-CCR7+CD45RA+ naive T cells. All receptors come from a human donor in good health. Some libraries in this study had Jurkat cell RNA spiked in.

The sample holds a few counts of this clonotype. This chain connects TRBV7-9 to TRBJ2-1; no firm D call. This CDR3 is built from 12 residues. The germline V and J ends were trimmed by 5 bases and 9 bases, with 11 bases remaining between them. Germline V gene lookup returns CDR1 SEHNR and CDR2 FQNEAQ (reference sequence). CDR3 nucleotides: TGTGCCAGCAGCCACAAGAGGATTGAGCAGTTCTTC. As protein: CASSHKRIEQFF.

This clonotype turned up a few times. The chain links TRBV5-5 to TRBJ2-1; D gene ambiguous. Trimming removed 4 bases at V and 0 bases at J, with 11 bases between. This CDR3 contains 15 residues. Looked up from germline, CDR1 is SGHKS and CDR2 is YYEKEE (reference sequence). DNA for the CDR3: TGTGCCAGCAGCCCCGGGTACAGCTCCTACAATGAGCAGTTCTTC. Amino acids: CASSPGYSSYNEQFF.

The CDR3 spells CASSQETGPRSGNTIYF. In DNA form, the CDR3 reads TGCGCCAGCAGCCAGGAAACAGGGCCCCGCTCTGGAAACACCATATATTTT. The chain is built from TRBV4-3 and TRBJ1-3, with a tentative D call TRBD1 (6 bases). The length of the CDR3 is 17 residues. Trimming shortened V by 3 bases and J by 0 bases, and 15 bases separated the two germline ends. The germline V gene has CDR1 LGHNA and CDR2 YSLEER.

This clonotype has more than one count but fewer than ten. The rearrangement uses TRBV4-1 and TRBJ2-1, with a possible D match to TRBD1 (6 bases). The CDR3 covers 14 residues. V shed 0 bases and J shed 8 bases, with 11 bases lying between them. CDR1 MGHRA and CDR2 YSYEKL come from the germline V gene. The CDR3: CASSQDTGYDEQFF. CDR3 DNA: TGCGCCAGCAGCCAAGATACAGGGTACGATGAGCAGTTCTTC.

This clonotype came up once. One base away lies a much larger clone, so this may be a sequencing read error. The J gene is TRBJ2-7, the V gene TRBV6-6; 7 nucleotides agree with TRBD2. The junction had 3 bases not matched to a gene; V was cut back by 2 bases and J by 5 bases. CDR1 and CDR2 from the germline V gene are MNHNY and SVGAGI (reference sequence). The CDR3 extends over 13 amino acids. CDR3 sequence reads: CASSYTSAHEQYF. The CDR3 coding sequence is TGTGCCAGCAGTTACACTAGCGCCCACGAGCAGTACTTC.

This clonotype was counted at least ten times. The genes are TRBV7-2 and TRBJ2-7; TRBD2 matches 9 bases. Germline V gene sequence: CDR1 SGHTA, CDR2 FQGNSA. The CDR3 covers 16 residues. V was clipped by 0 bases and J by 4 bases; unmatched bases: 7. The CDR3 here is CASSLARRGGGYEQYF. The CDR3 DNA reads TGTGCCAGCAGCTTAGCGCGCCGCGGGGGGGGGTACGAGCAGTACTTC.

This clonotype has ten or more counts. V and J are TRBV5-1 and TRBJ2-3, with 8 bases fitting TRBD2. The CDR3 totals 15 residues. Unmatched junction bases numbered 2, after V lost 0 bases and J lost 2 bases. Germline loops: CDR1 SGHRS, CDR2 YFSETQ. The DNA for the CDR3 is TGCGCCAGCAGCTTGGGACTAGCGACCACAGATACGCAGTATTTT. This codes for CASSLGLATTDTQYF.

This chain connects TRBV4-1 to TRBJ1-1, with D hard to call. The CDR3 totals 12 residues. V shed 3 bases and J shed 8 bases, with 10 bases lying between them. CDR1 is MGHRA, CDR2 YSYEKL, per germline. CDR3 DNA: TGCGCCAGCAGCCAGGGATACCGCGAAGCTTTCTTT. Residues: CASSQGYREAFF.

Many counts were recorded for this clonotype. The chain recombines TRBV5-4 with TRBJ2-7, with 9 bases lining up with TRBD2. CDR1 is SGHNT and CDR2 is YYREEE in the germline V gene (reference sequence). This CDR3 is 15 amino acids long. V shed 0 bases, J shed 2 bases, and the junction held 3 bases outside the gene matches. The CDR3: CASSLVAGAAYEQYF. In DNA form, the CDR3 reads TGTGCCAGCAGCTTGGTAGCGGGGGCCGCCTACGAGCAGTACTTC.

This clonotype was recorded many times. The V gene is TRBV7-9, the J gene TRBJ1-2; D ambiguous. The CDR3 runs 11 residues. Trimming cost V 2 bases and J 9 bases, with 7 bases left between them. Germline V gives CDR1 SEHNR, CDR2 FQNEAQ (reference sequence). For the CDR3, the DNA is TGTGCCAGCAGCTTAAGTCCGAGCTACACCTTC. This gives the protein CASSLSPSYTF.

This clonotype was seen more than once but under ten times. The chain couples TRBV12-3 or TRBV12-4 to TRBJ2-3; 8 bases agree with TRBD1. CDR3 size: 19 residues. The V segment lost 1 base and the J segment 5 bases; nucleotides outside the gene matches: 17. The CDR3 DNA is TGTGCCAGCAGTTTAGGCGTGGGTGGGACCGGGACAGGAGGAGATACGCAGTATTTT. This codes for CASSLGVGGTGTGGDTQYF.

The V call is TRBV3-1, the J call TRBJ2-3; D might be TRBD1 (7 bases). Between the trimmed V and J ends, which lost 1 base and 4 bases, there was a span of 18 bases. This CDR3 contains 17 residues. Germline lookup yields CDR1 LGHDT and CDR2 YNNKEL (reference sequence). The CDR3 region has the DNA TGTGCCAGCAGCCAAGTTTCCAGCAGGGGGGCCCCAGATACGCAGTATTTT. Translating it yields CASSQVSSRGAPDTQYF.

In its sample, this clonotype was seen a few times. The V and J genes are TRBV19 and TRBJ2-4, with D tentatively TRBD1 or TRBD2 (5 bases each). CDR3 length equals 14 residues. Germline-derived CDR1 and CDR2 are LNHDA and SQIVND (reference sequence). V was cut by 5 bases and J by 6 bases, with 14 bases left in between. CDR3 in DNA: TGTGCCAGTAGTCTCCGAGGGCAGGGAAACATTCAGTACTTC. Translating gives CASSLRGQGNIQYF.

This clonotype was detected many times. V is TRBV9 and J is TRBJ1-1; 7 bases are shared with TRBD1. V trimming: 0 bases; J trimming: 2 bases; junction bases outside the gene matches: 4. Germline V lookup: CDR1 SGDLS, CDR2 YYNGEE. The CDR3 runs 15 residues. The CDR3 reads CASSVGAGGNTEAFF. CDR3 DNA: TGTGCCAGCAGCGTAGGAGCAGGGGGTAACACTGAAGCTTTCTTT. Complete variable domain (other parts from reference TRBV9 and TRBJ1-1): DSGVTQTPKHLITATGQRVTLRCSPRSGDLSVYWYQQSLDQGLQFLIQYYNGEERAKGNILERFSAQQFPDLHSELNLSSLELGDSALYFCASSVGAGGNTEAFFGQGTRLTVV.

About this clonotype: A much larger clone lies a single base off, so this may be a read error. This sequence joins TRBV4-1 and TRBJ2-7, with 9 positions matching TRBD2. The CDR3 totals 13 residues. V gave up 4 bases and J gave up 7 bases; unmatched junction bases: 5. The germline gives CDR1 MGHRA, CDR2 YSYEKL. In DNA form, the CDR3 reads TGCGCCAGCAGCCGCGGGGGGGGCGAAGAGCAGTACTTC. Translating gives CASSRGGGEEQYF.

The chain combines TRBV7-6 with TRBJ2-1, with 9 bases matching TRBD2. Germline V gene lookup returns CDR1 SGHVS and CDR2 FNYEAQ. This CDR3 region has 17 residues. V lost 6 bases, J lost 3 bases, and 12 bases stayed unmatched. In DNA, the CDR3 is TGTGCCAGCAGTTTATCCTCAGCGGGAGGTTTCTACAATGAGCAGTTCTTC. Encoded protein: CASSLSSAGGFYNEQFF.

This clonotype was seen at least ten times. The V call is TRBV7-6, the J call TRBJ2-6; no definite D call. CDR3 size: 14 residues. Germline lookup yields CDR1 SGHVS and CDR2 FNYEAQ. Trimming took off 5 bases at V and 1 base at J, with 6 bases between the two ends. The CDR3 loop reads CASSPLSGANVLTF. The CDR3 DNA reads as TGTGCCAGCAGCCCCCTTTCTGGGGCCAACGTCCTGACTTTC.

The rearrangement uses TRBV6-5 and TRBJ2-2; TRBD2 matches 10 bases. The V segment lost 11 bases and the J segment 3 bases; nucleotides outside the gene matches: 15. Germline V CDR1 and CDR2: MNHEY, SVGAGI. The CDR3 totals 17 residues. CDR3 nucleotides: TGTGCCGGCAATTTAGCGGGGGGCCCCTCCGACACCGGGGAGCTGTTTTTT. Encoded protein: CAGNLAGGPSDTGELFF.

As regards this clonotype: This may come from a read error, since a much larger clone is one base off. Here the CDR3 omits its conserved ending phenylalanine or tryptophan, so a read error is the likely source. V and J are TRBV7-9 and TRBJ2-5; 11 bases map to TRBD2. Germline CDR1 SEHNR, CDR2 FQNEAQ (reference sequence). The CDR3 contains 16 residues. V gave up 5 bases and J gave up 0 bases; unmatched junction bases: 5. Here the CDR3 DNA reads TGTGCCAGCAGCCGCCGGACTAGCGGGCACCAAGAGACCCAGTACCTC. As protein: CASSRRTSGHQETQYL.

This clonotype was observed at least ten times. The CDR3 bases are TGTGCCAGCAGTGCAGGTAGCACAGATACGCAGTATTTT. It encodes CASSAGSTDTQYF. The genes are TRBV6-5 and TRBJ2-3; no firm D call. Germline assignment: CDR1 MNHEY and CDR2 SVGAGI. This CDR3 contains 13 residues. V was trimmed by 5 bases and J by 0 bases, leaving 6 bases between them.

In its sample, this clonotype was seen many times. V is TRBV27 and J is TRBJ1-4; no firm D call. CDR1 MNHEY and CDR2 SMNVEV come from the germline V gene (reference sequence). V lost 4 bases to trimming and J lost 8 bases, with 11 bases between them. This CDR3 is built from 13 residues. The CDR3 DNA reads as TGTGCCAGCAGTTACGGTTTTGGGGAAAAACTGTTTTTT. Translation gives CASSYGFGEKLFF.

Comment on this clonotype: Since a much larger clone is just one base distant, this may be a read error. V and J are TRBV4-3 and TRBJ1-1; no clear D. V lost 0 bases to trimming and J lost 4 bases, with 12 bases between them. This CDR3 is 15 amino acids long. Germline assignment: CDR1 LGHNA and CDR2 YSLEER. The CDR3 protein is CASSQDLWRATEAFF. CDR3 DNA sequence: TGCGCCAGCAGCCAAGATCTGTGGAGGGCCACTGAAGCTTTCTTT.

This clonotype has a count of ten or more. The gene calls are TRBV4-1 and TRBJ1-5; 7 bases align to TRBD1. The trim removed 3 bases at V and 5 bases at J, leaving 1 base unmatched. CDR3 size: 13 residues. Germline assignment: CDR1 MGHRA and CDR2 YSYEKL. CDR3 bases: TGCGCCAGCAGCCACACAGGGGATCAGCCCCAGCATTTT. It yields the protein CASSHTGDQPQHF.

V gene TRBV20-1 combines with J gene TRBJ1-5; D gene unclear. The germline V gene has CDR1 DFQATT and CDR2 SNEGSKA (reference sequence). The CDR3 loop spans 18 amino acids. V was shortened by 3 bases and J by 5 bases, with 26 bases between the two germline ends. CDR3 in amino acids: CSASTPGSWYSGYQPQHF. The CDR3 DNA reads as TGCAGTGCTAGCACACCCGGCAGCTGGTACTCCGGGTATCAGCCCCAGCATTTT.

This chain connects TRBV6-2 or TRBV6-3 to TRBJ2-7, with D possibly being TRBD1 or TRBD2 (5 bases each). The CDR3 sequence is 15 residues long. Germline V gives CDR1 MNHEY, CDR2 SVGEGT. V gave up 0 bases and J gave up 2 bases, with 11 bases separating them. CDR3 bases: TGTGCCAGCAGTTACTCAGGGACGGCAGCCTACGAGCAGTACTTC. It translates to CASSYSGTAAYEQYF.

Notes on this clonotype: A much larger clonotype is one base distant, so this may be a read error. This rearrangement joins TRBV7-6 to TRBJ1-1; D is undetermined. Germline V gene data show CDR1 as SGHVS and CDR2 as FNYEAQ. The CDR3 is 13 amino acids. The CDR3 loop is CPSSYDGDTEAFF. The CDR3 nucleotides are TGTCCCAGCAGCTATGACGGGGACACTGAAGCTTTCTTT.